A single sample is the source of the 21 T cell receptor beta chains below, sequenced in a study of T cells in localized non-small cell lung cancer. Some clones are missing from TCRdb's copy, which holds only in-frame ones; the method was immunoSEQ multiplex PCR. The repertoire holds tens of thousands of clones, with less than 80% as singletons. Sample: peripheral blood, taken before any cancer treatment. These TCRs come from a male donor older than 55 with stage II squamous cell lung carcinoma.

The rearrangement joins TRBV28 to TRBJ2-2, with 7 bases that match TRBD2. Germline loops: CDR1 MDHEN, CDR2 SYDVKM. This CDR3 spans 15 amino acids. V lost 6 bases to trimming and J lost 5 bases; unmatched junction nucleotides: 9. CDR3 nucleotides: TGTGCCAGCAGCGACTGGGGGGGGAGAACCGGGGAGCTGTTTTTT. This gives the protein CASSDWGGRTGELFF.

The chain's CDR3 is CSVELHTEPGNTIYF. CDR3 DNA: TGCAGCGTTGAACTTCACACGGAACCTGGAAACACCATATATTTT. The rearrangement links TRBV29-1 to TRBJ1-3, with D unclear. V was shortened by 2 bases and J by 2 bases, with 13 bases between the two germline ends. Looked up from germline, CDR1 is SQVTM and CDR2 is ANQGSEA. The CDR3 loop spans 15 amino acids. Looking up the rest from reference TRBV29-1 and TRBJ1-3 gives the full variable domain: SAVISQKPSRDICQRGTSLTIQCQVDSQVTMMFWYRQQPGQSLTLIATANQGSEATYESGFVIDKFPISRPNLTFSTLTVSNMSPEDSSIYLCSVELHTEPGNTIYFGEGSWLTVV.

The V gene is TRBV9, the J gene TRBJ2-7; TRBD1 aligns across 8 bases. CDR3 length equals 17 residues. CDR1 SGDLS and CDR2 YYNGEE come from the germline V gene. V lost 3 bases, J lost 2 bases, and 13 bases stayed unmatched. The CDR3 nucleotides read TGTGCCAGCAGCGGAACGGGTTCAACAGGGGGGACCTACGAGCAGTACTTC. It is translated as CASSGTGSTGGTYEQYF.

This chain joins TRBV4-1 and TRBJ2-7; D tentatively reads TRBD1 or TRBD2 (5 bases each). V lost 5 bases to trimming and J lost 6 bases, with 20 bases between them. The CDR3 is 15 amino acids. Germline V gene sequence: CDR1 MGHRA, CDR2 YSYEKL. CDR3: CASSSSGQGVVEQYF. DNA for the CDR3: TGCGCCAGCAGCTCATCGGGGCAGGGTGTCGTCGAGCAGTACTTC.

This clone was counted between two and nine times. V and J are TRBV11-3 and TRBJ1-6, with D unclear. The ends were cut back, 6 bases at V and 8 bases at J, with 11 bases in the middle. The CDR3 covers 13 residues. Germline CDR1 and CDR2: SGHNT and YENEEA. The CDR3 region is CASSRGFDSPLHF. For the CDR3, the DNA is TGTGCCAGCAGTCGGGGATTTGATTCACCCCTCCACTTT.

The chain links TRBV12-5 to TRBJ1-2, with D hard to call. CDR1 LGHNT and CDR2 FRNRAP come from the germline V gene. The CDR3 is made up of 13 amino acids. The V gene lost 9 bases and the J gene lost 1 base, with 12 bases spanning the gap. The chain's CDR3 is CASRTDLNYGYTF. The CDR3 bases are TGTGCTAGCCGGACGGACCTTAACTATGGCTACACCTTC.

This chain joins TRBV5-4 and TRBJ1-3; D is ambiguous. V was cut by 0 bases and J by 0 bases, with 10 bases left in between. The CDR3 loop spans 16 amino acids. CDR1 is SGHNT, CDR2 YYREEE, per germline (reference sequence). The CDR3 reads CASSLGKGASGNTIYF. The CDR3 nucleotides are TGTGCCAGCAGCTTGGGCAAGGGCGCCTCTGGAAACACCATATATTTT.

The chain links TRBV18 to TRBJ1-2; D might be TRBD1 (5 bases). V lost 3 bases and J lost 7, with 15 bases in between. Germline V gene sequence: CDR1 KGHSH, CDR2 LQKENI. The CDR3 covers 14 residues. CDR3: CASSPLGGDFGYTF. The DNA for the CDR3 is TGTGCCAGCTCACCCCTGGGAGGGGACTTTGGCTACACCTTC.

The chain is built from TRBV6-5 and TRBJ1-2, with a weak D call TRBD1 (6 bases). This CDR3 region has 14 residues. V was shortened by 6 bases and J by 2 bases, with 13 bases between the two germline ends. From germline, CDR1 is MNHEY and CDR2 SVGAGI. The CDR3 loop reads CASRRRGGNYGYTF. CDR3 DNA: TGTGCCAGCAGGCGGCGGGGGGGCAACTATGGCTACACCTTC.

This chain uses TRBV28 with TRBJ1-3; D perhaps matches TRBD1 (6 bases). V dropped 5 bases and J dropped 0 bases, with 14 bases sitting between them. Germline-derived CDR1 and CDR2 are MDHEN and SYDVKM. This CDR3 comprises 16 residues. The CDR3 is CASSPPRGPSGNTIYF. CDR3 DNA: TGTGCCAGCAGTCCGCCCCGGGGGCCCTCTGGAAACACCATATATTTT.

The chain carries TRBV29-1 and TRBJ2-7; D unresolved. V shed 0 bases and J shed 3 bases, with 12 bases lying between them. Per germline, CDR1 SQVTM and CDR2 ANQGSEA. The CDR3 has 14 amino acids. CDR3 loop: CSVEEQGKNYEQYF. Written as DNA, the CDR3 is TGCAGCGTTGAAGAACAAGGGAAGAACTACGAGCAGTACTTC.

A few counts support this clone. The chain couples TRBV11-2 to TRBJ2-7; the D is unclear. This CDR3 spans 13 amino acids. V shed 0 bases and J shed 3 bases, with 6 bases lying between them. CDR1 is SGHAT, CDR2 FQNNGV, per germline. This chain's CDR3 is CASSLDEDYEQYF. In nucleotides, the CDR3 is TGTGCCAGCAGCTTAGATGAAGACTACGAGCAGTACTTC. Using reference TRBV11-2 and TRBJ2-7 for the parts outside the CDR3, the full variable domain is EAGVAQSPRYKIIEKRQSVAFWCNPISGHATLYWYQQILGQGPKLLIQFQNNGVVDDSQLPKDRFSAERLKGVDSTLKIQPAKLEDSAVYLCASSLDEDYEQYFGPGTRLTVT.

The rearrangement links TRBV7-3 to TRBJ1-2; D unresolved. The CDR3 consists of 14 residues. V was clipped by 2 bases and J by 2 bases, with 9 bases between them. Germline-derived CDR1 and CDR2 are SGHTA and FQGTGA. The CDR3 reads CASSLPTENYGYTF. The CDR3 coding sequence is TGTGCCAGCAGCTTACCCACAGAGAACTATGGCTACACCTTC.

This chain links TRBV7-9 with TRBJ2-5; 8 bases are shared with TRBD1. This CDR3 region has 15 residues. V was pared by 2 bases and J by 2 bases, with 4 bases of the junction left unmatched. CDR1 is SEHNR, CDR2 FQNEAQ, per germline (reference sequence). The CDR3 region has the DNA TGTGCCAGCAGCTTATTTCAGGGGGCACAAGAGACCCAGTACTTC. As protein: CASSLFQGAQETQYF.

This chain links TRBV28 with TRBJ1-3; tentative D call: TRBD1 (5 bases). The CDR3 is 15 amino acids. V was clipped by 7 bases and J by 0 bases, with 13 bases between them. Germline CDR1 and CDR2: MDHEN and SYDVKM. The chain's CDR3 is CASTRDGNSGNTIYF. The CDR3 region has the DNA TGTGCCAGCACCAGGGACGGAAACTCTGGAAACACCATATATTTT.

V gene TRBV5-6 combines with J gene TRBJ2-3; TRBD2 matches 11 bases. This CDR3 has 15 residues. J lost 4 bases, V lost 9 bases, and 10 bases had no gene match. Per germline, CDR1 SGHDT and CDR2 YYEEEE. The CDR3 spells CATSSLAGVADTQYF. DNA for the CDR3: TGTGCCACATCCTCACTAGCGGGGGTGGCAGATACGCAGTATTTT.

This clone was seen only a few times. The rearrangement joins TRBV7-2 to TRBJ2-5; 10 positions agree with TRBD2. This CDR3 comprises 15 residues. After removal of 6 bases from V and 5 bases from J, the junction contained 9 bases not matched to a gene. Germline loops: CDR1 SGHTA, CDR2 FQGNSA. This chain's CDR3 is CASRRHLAGVETQYF. In DNA form, the CDR3 reads TGTGCCAGCAGACGCCATCTAGCGGGAGTTGAGACCCAGTACTTC.

The DNA of the CDR3 is TGTGCCAGCAGTTACCTAGGCGAGCAGTACTTC. Encoded protein: CASSYLGEQYF. The chain joins TRBV27 to TRBJ2-7; D not resolved. Germline assignment: CDR1 MNHEY and CDR2 SMNVEV (reference sequence). CDR3 length: 11 amino acids. With 4 bases removed from V and 6 bases from J, the gap between germline ends came to 7 bases.

Only one count was recorded for this clone. The CDR3 sequence: CASRSLVSYNEQFF. Here the CDR3 DNA reads TGTGCCAGCAGGTCTTTGGTCTCCTACAATGAGCAGTTCTTC. V is TRBV5-4 and J is TRBJ2-1; D not resolved. V shed 5 bases and J shed 0 bases, with 9 bases lying between them. Germline V gene data show CDR1 as SGHNT and CDR2 as YYREEE (reference sequence). The CDR3 covers 14 residues. Variable domain in full (rest from reference TRBV5-4 and TRBJ2-1): ETGVTQSPTHLIKTRGQQVTLRCSSQSGHNTVSWYQQALGQGPQFIFQYYREEENGRGNFPPRFSGLQFPNYSSELNVNALELDDSALYLCASRSLVSYNEQFFGPGTRLTVL.

The chain joins TRBV15 to TRBJ2-5; the match to TRBD1 covers 8 bases. V gave up 5 bases and J gave up 5 bases; unmatched junction bases: 19. From germline, CDR1 is LNHNV and CDR2 YYDKDF (reference sequence). This CDR3 region has 18 residues. CDR3 residues: CATSLRLDSQGAGETQYF. DNA of the CDR3: TGTGCCACCAGCCTCCGCCTTGATTCCCAGGGGGCGGGGGAGACCCAGTACTTC.

The chain carries TRBV4-2 and TRBJ2-2; tentatively, D is TRBD1 (5 bases). There are 12 residues in the CDR3. Trimming stripped 6 bases from V and 6 bases from J, with 8 bases between. Germline values: CDR1 LGHNA, CDR2 YNFKEQ. CDR3 residues: CASSLGAGELFF. The CDR3 nucleotides read TGTGCCAGCAGTTTAGGGGCCGGGGAGCTGTTTTTT.